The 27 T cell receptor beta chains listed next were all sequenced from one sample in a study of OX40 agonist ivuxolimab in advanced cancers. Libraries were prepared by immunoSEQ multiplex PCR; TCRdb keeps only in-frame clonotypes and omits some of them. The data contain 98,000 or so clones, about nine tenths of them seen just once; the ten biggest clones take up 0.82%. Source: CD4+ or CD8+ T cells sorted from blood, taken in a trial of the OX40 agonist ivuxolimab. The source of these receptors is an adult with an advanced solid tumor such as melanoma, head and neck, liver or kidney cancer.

The CDR3 DNA reads TGTGCCAGCAGCTTGCTCGGGGGCTCCGGAAACACCATATATTTT. Its translation is CASSLLGGSGNTIYF. The chain combines TRBV5-4 with TRBJ1-3, with TRBD1 as a possible D gene (6 bases). Germline-derived CDR1 and CDR2 are SGHNT and YYREEE (reference sequence). This CDR3 spans 15 amino acids. V shed 1 base and J shed 4 bases, with 12 bases lying between them.

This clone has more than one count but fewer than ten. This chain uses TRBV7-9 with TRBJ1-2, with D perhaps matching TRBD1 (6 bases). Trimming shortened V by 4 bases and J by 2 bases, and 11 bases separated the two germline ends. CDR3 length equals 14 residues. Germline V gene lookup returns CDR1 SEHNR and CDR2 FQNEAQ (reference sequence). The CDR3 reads CASSSSQGNYGYTF. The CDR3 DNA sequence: TGTGCCAGCAGCTCCTCTCAGGGGAACTATGGCTACACCTTC.

The CDR3, as DNA: TGTGCCAGCAGCGAGGGACAGGGGGCCTTCGGGGAGCTGTTTTTT. Its translation: CASSEGQGAFGELFF. This rearrangement joins TRBV11-2 to TRBJ2-2; 12 nucleotides align to TRBD1. The CDR3 is 15 amino acids. After removal of 5 bases from V and 7 bases from J, the junction contained 5 bases not matched to a gene. Germline CDR1 is SGHAT and CDR2 is FQNNGV.

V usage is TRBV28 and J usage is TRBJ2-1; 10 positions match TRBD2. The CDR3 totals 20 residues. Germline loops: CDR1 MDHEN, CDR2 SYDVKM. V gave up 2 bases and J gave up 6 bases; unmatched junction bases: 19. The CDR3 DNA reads TGTGCCAGCAGTTTACGGGGCACAGGGGGTCTAGCGGGAGTTAGCAATGAGCAGTTCTTC. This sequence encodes CASSLRGTGGLAGVSNEQFF.

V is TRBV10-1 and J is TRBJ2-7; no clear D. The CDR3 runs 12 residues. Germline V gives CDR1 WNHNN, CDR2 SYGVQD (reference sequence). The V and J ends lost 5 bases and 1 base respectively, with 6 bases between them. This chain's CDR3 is CASSSSSYEQYF. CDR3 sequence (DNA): TGCGCCAGCAGTAGTAGTTCCTACGAGCAGTACTTC.

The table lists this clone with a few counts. CDR3 sequence: CAPCPANYGYTF. The CDR3 DNA follows: TGTGCCCCCTGCCCAGCTAACTATGGCTACACCTTC. The chain is built from TRBV10-3 and TRBJ1-2; D gene uncertain. The ends were cut back, 11 bases at V and 0 bases at J, with 10 bases in the middle. CDR1 and CDR2 from the germline V gene are ENHRY and SYGVKD. The CDR3 runs 12 residues.

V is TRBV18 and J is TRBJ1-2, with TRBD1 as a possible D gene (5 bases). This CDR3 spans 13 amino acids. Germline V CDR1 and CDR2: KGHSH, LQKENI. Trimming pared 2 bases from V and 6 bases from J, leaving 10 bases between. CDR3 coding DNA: TGTGCCAGCTCACCAGCCGTGGACAATGGCTACACCTTC. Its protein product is CASSPAVDNGYTF.

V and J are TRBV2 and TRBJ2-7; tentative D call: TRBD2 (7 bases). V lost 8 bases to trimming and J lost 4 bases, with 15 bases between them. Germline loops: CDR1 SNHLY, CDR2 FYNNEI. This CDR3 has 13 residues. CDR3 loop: CASRGDNRYEQYF. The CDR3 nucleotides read TGTGCCAGCCGGGGGGACAATAGGTACGAGCAGTACTTC.

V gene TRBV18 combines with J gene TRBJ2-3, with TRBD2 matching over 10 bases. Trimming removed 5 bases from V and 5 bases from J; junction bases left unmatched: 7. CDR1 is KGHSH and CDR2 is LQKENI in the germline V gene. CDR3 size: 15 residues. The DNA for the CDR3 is TGTGCCAGCTCATCGAACAGACTAGCGGGAGATACGCAGTATTTT. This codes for CASSSNRLAGDTQYF.

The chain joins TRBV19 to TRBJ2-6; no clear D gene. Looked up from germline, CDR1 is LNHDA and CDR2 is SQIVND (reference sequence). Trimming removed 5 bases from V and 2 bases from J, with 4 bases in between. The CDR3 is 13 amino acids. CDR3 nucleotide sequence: TGTGCCAGTAGTGCAACTGGGGCCAACGTCCTGACTTTC. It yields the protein CASSATGANVLTF.

This CDR3 reads CISRDHSTDTQYF. In nucleotides, the CDR3 is TGCATTTCCCGGGACCACTCCACAGATACGCAGTATTTT. The chain is built from TRBV29-1 and TRBJ2-3; possibly TRBD1 or TRBD2 for D (5 bases each). The CDR3 is made up of 13 amino acids. Germline CDR1 is SQVTM and CDR2 is ANQGSEA.

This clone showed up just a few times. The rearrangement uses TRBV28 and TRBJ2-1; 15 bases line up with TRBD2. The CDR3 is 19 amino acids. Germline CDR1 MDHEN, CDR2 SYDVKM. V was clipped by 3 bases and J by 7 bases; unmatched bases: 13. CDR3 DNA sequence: TGTGCCAGCAGTTTCCGACGTCCCGGGACTAGCGGGAGGAGGAATGAGCAGTTCTTC. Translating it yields CASSFRRPGTSGRRNEQFF.

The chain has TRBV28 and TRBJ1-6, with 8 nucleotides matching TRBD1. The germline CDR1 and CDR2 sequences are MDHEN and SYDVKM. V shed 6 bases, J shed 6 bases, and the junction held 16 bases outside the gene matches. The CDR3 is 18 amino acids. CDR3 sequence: CASSSPILTGALNSPLHF. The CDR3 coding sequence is TGTGCCAGCAGCTCCCCAATTTTGACAGGGGCTCTTAATTCACCCCTCCACTTT. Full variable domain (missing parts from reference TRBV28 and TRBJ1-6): DVKVTQSSRYLVKRTGEKVFLECVQDMDHENMFWYRQDPGLGLRLIYFSYDVKMKEKGDIPEGYSVSREKKERFSLILESASTNQTSMYLCASSSPILTGALNSPLHFGNGTRLTVT.

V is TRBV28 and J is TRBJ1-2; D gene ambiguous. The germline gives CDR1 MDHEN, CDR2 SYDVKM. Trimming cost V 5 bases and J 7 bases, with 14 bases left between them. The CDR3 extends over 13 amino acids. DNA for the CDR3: TGTGCCAGCAGTCCTCCCGAGAGGGCTGGCTACACCTTC. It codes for CASSPPERAGYTF.

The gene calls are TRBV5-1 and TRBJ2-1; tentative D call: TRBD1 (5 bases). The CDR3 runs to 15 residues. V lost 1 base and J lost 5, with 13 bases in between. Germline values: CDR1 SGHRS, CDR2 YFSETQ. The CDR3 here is CASSLPGAANNEQFF. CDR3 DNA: TGCGCCAGCAGCTTGCCTGGGGCAGCCAACAATGAGCAGTTCTTC. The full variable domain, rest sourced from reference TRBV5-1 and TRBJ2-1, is KAGVTQTPRYLIKTRGQQVTLSCSPISGHRSVSWYQQTPGQGLQFLFEYFSETQRNKGNFPGRFSGRQFSNSRSEMNVSTLELGDSALYLCASSLPGAANNEQFFGPGTRLTVL.

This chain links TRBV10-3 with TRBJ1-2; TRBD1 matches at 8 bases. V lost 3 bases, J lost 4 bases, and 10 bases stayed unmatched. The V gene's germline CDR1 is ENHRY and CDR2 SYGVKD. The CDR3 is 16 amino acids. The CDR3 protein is CAISDTDRGPLYGYTF. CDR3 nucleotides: TGTGCCATCAGTGACACCGACAGGGGTCCCCTCTATGGCTACACCTTC.

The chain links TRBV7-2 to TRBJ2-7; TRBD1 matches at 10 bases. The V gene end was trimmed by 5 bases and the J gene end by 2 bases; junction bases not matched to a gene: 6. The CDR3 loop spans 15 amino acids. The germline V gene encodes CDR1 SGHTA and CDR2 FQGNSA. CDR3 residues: CASSRGGTGAYEQYF. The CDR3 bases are TGTGCCAGCAGCCGAGGGGGGACAGGGGCCTACGAGCAGTACTTC.

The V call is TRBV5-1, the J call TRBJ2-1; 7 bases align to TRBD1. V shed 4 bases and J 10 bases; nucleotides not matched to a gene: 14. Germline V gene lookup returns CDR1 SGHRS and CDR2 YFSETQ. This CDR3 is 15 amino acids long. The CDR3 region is CASSPTGASMREQFF. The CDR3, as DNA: TGCGCCAGCAGCCCAACAGGGGCTTCAATGAGGGAGCAGTTCTTC.

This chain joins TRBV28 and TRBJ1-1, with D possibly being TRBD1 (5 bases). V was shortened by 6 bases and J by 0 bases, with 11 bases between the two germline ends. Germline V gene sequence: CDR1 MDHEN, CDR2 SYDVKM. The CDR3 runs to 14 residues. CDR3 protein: CASRRTSLNTEAFF. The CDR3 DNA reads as TGTGCCAGCAGGCGGACATCGTTGAACACTGAAGCTTTCTTT.

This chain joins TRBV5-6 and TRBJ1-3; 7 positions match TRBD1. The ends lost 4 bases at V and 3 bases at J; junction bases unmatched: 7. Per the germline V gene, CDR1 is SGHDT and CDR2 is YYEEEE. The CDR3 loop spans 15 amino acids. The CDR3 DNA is TGTGCCAGCAGCCCATATACAGGGGTTGGAAACACCATATATTTT. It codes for CASSPYTGVGNTIYF.

DNA for the CDR3: TGTGCCAGCAGCCAACTAGCGGGAAGCTCCTACGAGCAGTACTTC. It specifies CASSQLAGSSYEQYF. V is TRBV6-1 and J is TRBJ2-7, with 10 bases fitting TRBD2. CDR3 length: 15 residues. The germline V gene encodes CDR1 MNHNS and CDR2 SASEGT. The trim removed 6 bases at V and 0 bases at J, leaving 5 bases unmatched.

The CDR3 protein is CASSPQGLSTEAFF. The DNA for the CDR3 is TGTGCCAGCAGCCCACAGGGTTTAAGCACTGAAGCTTTCTTT. The chain has TRBV7-3 and TRBJ1-1; possibly TRBD1 for D (6 bases). CDR1 and CDR2 (germline): SGHTA, FQGTGA. The CDR3 extends over 14 amino acids. V gave up 5 bases and J gave up 4 bases, with 14 bases separating them.

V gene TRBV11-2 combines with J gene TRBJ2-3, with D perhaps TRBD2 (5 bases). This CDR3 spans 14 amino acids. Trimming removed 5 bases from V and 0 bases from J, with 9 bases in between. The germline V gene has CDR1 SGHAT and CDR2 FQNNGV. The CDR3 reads CASSRGESTDTQYF. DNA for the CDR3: TGTGCCAGCAGCCGTGGGGAGAGCACAGATACGCAGTATTTT.

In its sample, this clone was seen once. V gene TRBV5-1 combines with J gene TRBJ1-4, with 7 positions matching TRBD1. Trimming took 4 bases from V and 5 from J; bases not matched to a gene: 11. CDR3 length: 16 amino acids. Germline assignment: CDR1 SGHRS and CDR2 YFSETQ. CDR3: CASSVGGQLNNEKLFF. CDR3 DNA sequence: TGCGCCAGCAGCGTGGGGGGACAGCTAAACAATGAAAAACTGTTTTTT.

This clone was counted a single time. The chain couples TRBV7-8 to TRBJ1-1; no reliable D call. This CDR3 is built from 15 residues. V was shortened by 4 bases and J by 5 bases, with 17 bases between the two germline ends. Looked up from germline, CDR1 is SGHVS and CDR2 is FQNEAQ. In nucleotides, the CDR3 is TGTGCCAGCAGCTCACAACTCGGGCCCGCGACTGAAGCTTTCTTT. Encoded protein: CASSSQLGPATEAFF.

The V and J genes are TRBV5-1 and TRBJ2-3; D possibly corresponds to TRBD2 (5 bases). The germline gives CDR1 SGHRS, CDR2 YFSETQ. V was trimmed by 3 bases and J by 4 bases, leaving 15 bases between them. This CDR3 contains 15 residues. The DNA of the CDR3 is TGCGCCAGCAGCTCAGGTCGAGGGCCGGCAGATACGCAGTATTTT. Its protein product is CASSSGRGPADTQYF.

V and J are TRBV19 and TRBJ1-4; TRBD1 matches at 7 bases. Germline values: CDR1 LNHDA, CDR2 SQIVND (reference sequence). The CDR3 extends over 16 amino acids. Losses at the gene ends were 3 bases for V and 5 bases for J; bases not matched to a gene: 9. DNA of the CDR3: TGTGCCAGTAGTATCCGAGGCGGGACAGTGAATGAAAAACTGTTTTTT. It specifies CASSIRGGTVNEKLFF.